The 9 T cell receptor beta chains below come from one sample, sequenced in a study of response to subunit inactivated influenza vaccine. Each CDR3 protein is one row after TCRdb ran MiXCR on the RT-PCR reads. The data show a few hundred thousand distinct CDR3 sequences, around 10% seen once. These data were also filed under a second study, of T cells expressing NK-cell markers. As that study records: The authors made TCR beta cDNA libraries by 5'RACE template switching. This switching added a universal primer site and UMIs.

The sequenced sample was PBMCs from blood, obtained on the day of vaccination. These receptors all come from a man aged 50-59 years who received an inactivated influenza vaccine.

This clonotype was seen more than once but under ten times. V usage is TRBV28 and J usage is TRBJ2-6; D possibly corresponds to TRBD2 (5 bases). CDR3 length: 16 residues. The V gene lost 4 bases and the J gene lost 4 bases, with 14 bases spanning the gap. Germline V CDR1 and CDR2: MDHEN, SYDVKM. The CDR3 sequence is CASSSGGADGANVLTF. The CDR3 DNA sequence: TGTGCCAGCAGTTCCGGTGGAGCGGACGGGGCCAACGTCCTGACTTTC. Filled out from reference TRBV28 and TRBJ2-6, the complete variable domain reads DVKVTQSSRYLVKRTGEKVFLECVQDMDHENMFWYRQDPGLGLRLIYFSYDVKMKEKGDIPEGYSVSREKKERFSLILESASTNQTSMYLCASSSGGADGANVLTFGAGSRLTVL.

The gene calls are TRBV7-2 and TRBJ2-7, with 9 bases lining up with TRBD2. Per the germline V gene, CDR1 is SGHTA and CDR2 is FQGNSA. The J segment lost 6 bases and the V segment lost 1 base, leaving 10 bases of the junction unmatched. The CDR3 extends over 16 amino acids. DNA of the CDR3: TGTGCCAGCAGCTTAGAGGGTAGCGGGAGCCCCCGCGAGCAGTACTTC. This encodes CASSLEGSGSPREQYF.

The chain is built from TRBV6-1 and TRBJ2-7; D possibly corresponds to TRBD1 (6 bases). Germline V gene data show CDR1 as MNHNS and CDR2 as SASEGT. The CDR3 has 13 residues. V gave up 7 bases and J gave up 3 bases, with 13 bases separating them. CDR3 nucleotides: TGTGCCAGCACTGTGACAGGTAACTACGAGCAGTACTTC. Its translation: CASTVTGNYEQYF.

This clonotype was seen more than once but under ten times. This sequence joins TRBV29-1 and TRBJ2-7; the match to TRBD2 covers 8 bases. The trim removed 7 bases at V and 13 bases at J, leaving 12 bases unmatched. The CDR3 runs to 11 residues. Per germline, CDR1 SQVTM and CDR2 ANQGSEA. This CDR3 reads CSAELAGFVYF. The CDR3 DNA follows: TGCAGCGCTGAGTTAGCGGGATTCGTCTACTTC.

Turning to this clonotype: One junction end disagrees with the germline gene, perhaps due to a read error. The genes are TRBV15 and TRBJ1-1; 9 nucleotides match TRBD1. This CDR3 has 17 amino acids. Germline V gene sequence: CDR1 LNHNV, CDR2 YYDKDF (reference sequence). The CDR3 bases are TGTGCCACCAGCAGAGTTTTCGGACAGGGGTTGAACACTGAAGCTTACTTT. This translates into CATSRVFGQGLNTEAYF.

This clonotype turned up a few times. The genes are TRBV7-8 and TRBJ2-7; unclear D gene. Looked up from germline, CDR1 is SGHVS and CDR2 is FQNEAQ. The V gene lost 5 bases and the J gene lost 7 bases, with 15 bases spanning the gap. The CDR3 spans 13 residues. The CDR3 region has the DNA TGTGCCAGCAGCGATCGGACCTACGGGGAGCAGTACTTC. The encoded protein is CASSDRTYGEQYF.

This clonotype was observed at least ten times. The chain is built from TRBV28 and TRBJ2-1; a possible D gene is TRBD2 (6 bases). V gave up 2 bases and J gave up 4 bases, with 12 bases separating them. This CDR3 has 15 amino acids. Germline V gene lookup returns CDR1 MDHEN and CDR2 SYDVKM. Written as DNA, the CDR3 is TGTGCCAGCAGTTTAGCGGACTACCCTTACAATGAGCAGTTCTTC. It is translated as CASSLADYPYNEQFF.

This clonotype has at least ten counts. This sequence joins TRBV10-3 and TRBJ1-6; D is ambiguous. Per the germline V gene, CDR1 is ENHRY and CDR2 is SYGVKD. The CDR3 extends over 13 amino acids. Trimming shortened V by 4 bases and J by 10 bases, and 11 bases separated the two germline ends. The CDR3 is CAISGSSGSPLHF. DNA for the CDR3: TGTGCCATCAGTGGCAGTTCTGGCTCACCCCTCCACTTT.

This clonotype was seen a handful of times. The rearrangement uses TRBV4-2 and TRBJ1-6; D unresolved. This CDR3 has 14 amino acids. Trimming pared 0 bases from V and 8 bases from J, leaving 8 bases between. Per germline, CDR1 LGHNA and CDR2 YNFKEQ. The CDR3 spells CASSQDIRDSPLHF. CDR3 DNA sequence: TGTGCCAGCAGCCAAGATATTAGGGATTCACCCCTCCACTTT.